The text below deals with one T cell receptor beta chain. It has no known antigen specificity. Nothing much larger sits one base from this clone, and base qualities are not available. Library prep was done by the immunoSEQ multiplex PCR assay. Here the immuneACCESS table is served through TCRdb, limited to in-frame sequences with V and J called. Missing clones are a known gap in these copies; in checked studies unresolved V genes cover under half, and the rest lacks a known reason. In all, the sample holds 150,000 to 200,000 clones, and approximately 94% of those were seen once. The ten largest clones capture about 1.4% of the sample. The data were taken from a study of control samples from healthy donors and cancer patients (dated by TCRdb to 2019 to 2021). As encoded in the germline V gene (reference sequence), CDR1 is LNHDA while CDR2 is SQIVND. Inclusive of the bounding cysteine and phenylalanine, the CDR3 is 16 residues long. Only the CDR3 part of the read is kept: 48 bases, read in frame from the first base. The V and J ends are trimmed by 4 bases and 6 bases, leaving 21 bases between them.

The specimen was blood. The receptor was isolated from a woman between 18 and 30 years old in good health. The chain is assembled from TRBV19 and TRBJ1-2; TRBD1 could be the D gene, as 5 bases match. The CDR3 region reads CASSTWGRALVDGYTF. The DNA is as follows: TGTGCCAGTAGTACCTGGGGCAGGGCCCTTGTTGATGGCTACACCTTC.